The 26 T cell receptor beta chains below come from one sample, sequenced in a study of beta chain features in type 1 diabetes. Isolated RNA was reverse transcribed in full, so expressed TCRB transcripts were sequenced. The data were produced by immunoSEQ multiplex PCR, yet TCRdb's version contains in-frame clones alone and is incomplete. Of 900,000 or so clones listed, 15% to 20% are singletons. Source material: naive CD4+ T cells from blood. The receptors originated from a woman between 18 and 29 years old in good health.

In its sample, this clone was seen a few times. The chain couples TRBV9 to TRBJ1-2; D is ambiguous. The V and J ends lost 2 bases and 5 bases respectively, with 7 bases between them. In germline, CDR1 is SGDLS, CDR2 YYNGEE. CDR3 length: 12 residues. CDR3: CASSVAGYGYTF. The CDR3 coding sequence is TGTGCCAGCAGCGTTGCGGGGTATGGCTACACCTTC.

The chain joins TRBV4-3 to TRBJ2-5; 8 bases fit TRBD2. Germline V lookup: CDR1 LGHNA, CDR2 YSLEER. The trim removed 2 bases at V and 3 bases at J, leaving 8 bases unmatched. This CDR3 is 16 amino acids long. The chain's CDR3 is CASSQRLAQAEETQYF. CDR3 sequence (DNA): TGCGCCAGCAGCCAACGACTAGCGCAAGCGGAAGAGACCCAGTACTTC.

As to this clone: Distinct nucleotide sequences in the sample also encode this CDR3. CDR3 sequence (DNA): TGCGCCAGCAGCCCGGCCGGGGGAGAGACCCAGTACTTC. Residues: CASSPAGGETQYF. The J gene is TRBJ2-5, the V gene TRBV5-1, with D perhaps TRBD2 (6 bases). The CDR3 covers 13 residues. V was pared by 4 bases and J by 4 bases, with 11 bases between. Germline V gives CDR1 SGHRS, CDR2 YFSETQ.

The rearrangement uses TRBV7-2 and TRBJ2-7, with 9 bases lining up with TRBD2. Germline CDR1 reads SGHTA; CDR2 reads FQGNSA. The V and J ends lost 5 bases and 2 bases, in that order; junction bases with no gene match: 7. The CDR3 is 15 amino acids. CDR3 sequence reads: CASSRVAGVAYEQYF. The CDR3 DNA reads as TGTGCCAGCAGCCGCGTAGCGGGAGTCGCCTACGAGCAGTACTTC.

V gene TRBV18 combines with J gene TRBJ2-3; D ambiguous. Germline V gene sequence: CDR1 KGHSH, CDR2 LQKENI. Trimming took off 4 bases at V and 4 bases at J, with 12 bases between the two ends. This CDR3 region has 14 residues. The CDR3 DNA follows: TGTGCCAGCTCACTTGGTCAGACTTCAGATACGCAGTATTTT. As protein: CASSLGQTSDTQYF. The full variable domain, with the rest looked up from reference TRBV18 and TRBJ2-3, is NAGVMQNPRHLVRRRGQEARLRCSPMKGHSHVYWYRQLPEEGLKFMVYLQKENIIDESGMPKERFSAEFPKEGPSILRIQQVVRGDSAAYFCASSLGQTSDTQYFGPGTRLTVL.

This clone was observed a few times. The V gene is TRBV11-1, the J gene TRBJ2-1; tentative D call: TRBD2 (5 bases). Trimming stripped 0 bases from V and 4 bases from J, with 7 bases between. In germline, CDR1 is SGHAT, CDR2 FQDESV (reference sequence). The CDR3 is 14 amino acids. The CDR3 protein is CASSLASGYNEQFF. As DNA, the CDR3 is TGTGCCAGCAGCTTAGCGAGCGGTTACAATGAGCAGTTCTTC.

The V call is TRBV29-1, the J call TRBJ2-3; D remains unclear. This CDR3 is 14 amino acids long. Trimming cost V 4 bases and J 1 base, with 12 bases left between them. Germline assignment: CDR1 SQVTM and CDR2 ANQGSEA. CDR3 region: CSVASRSGTDTQYF. DNA for the CDR3: TGCAGCGTTGCGTCACGGAGCGGCACAGATACGCAGTATTTT.

The V call is TRBV6-6, the J call TRBJ2-3; 9 bases are a match to TRBD2. Trimming removed 8 bases from V and 3 bases from J; junction bases left unmatched: 12. CDR3 length: 16 residues. Germline lookup yields CDR1 MNHNY and CDR2 SVGAGI (reference sequence). CDR3 amino acids: CASVGMSGRLTDTQYF. CDR3 sequence (DNA): TGTGCCAGCGTTGGGATGAGCGGGAGGTTAACAGATACGCAGTATTTT.

Comments on this clone: The junction and the germline gene differ at one end; a read error may be behind it. The rearrangement uses TRBV6-6 and TRBJ2-5; D is perhaps TRBD2 (6 bases). Germline V gene lookup returns CDR1 MNHNY and CDR2 SVGAGI (reference sequence). The CDR3 consists of 12 residues. CDR3 DNA: TGTGCCAGCAGTTACTCGATCGGGGGTGAGGACTTC. It yields the protein CASSYSIGGEDF.

This clone was seen more than once but under ten times. V and J are TRBV5-1 and TRBJ2-1; D not resolved. The CDR3 totals 13 residues. CDR1 SGHRS and CDR2 YFSETQ come from the germline V gene. Trimming stripped 3 bases from V and 4 bases from J, with 8 bases between. This CDR3 is CASSYSEYNEQFF. CDR3 DNA sequence: TGCGCCAGCAGCTACTCTGAATACAATGAGCAGTTCTTC. Looking up the rest from reference TRBV5-1 and TRBJ2-1 gives the full variable domain: KAGVTQTPRYLIKTRGQQVTLSCSPISGHRSVSWYQQTPGQGLQFLFEYFSETQRNKGNFPGRFSGRQFSNSRSEMNVSTLELGDSALYLCASSYSEYNEQFFGPGTRLTVL.

The gene calls are TRBV6-5 and TRBJ2-3; D possibly matches TRBD1 or TRBD2 (5 bases each). Germline V lookup: CDR1 MNHEY, CDR2 SVGAGI. Deletions cut 6 bases from V and 3 bases from J, with 16 bases between. The length of the CDR3 is 15 residues. The CDR3 loop is CASRGTATWTDTQYF. In DNA, the CDR3 is TGTGCCAGCAGAGGGACGGCTACTTGGACAGATACGCAGTATTTT.

The V call is TRBV5-1, the J call TRBJ2-5; D possibly corresponds to TRBD2 (5 bases). This CDR3 contains 13 residues. Trimming cost V 4 bases and J 7 bases, with 14 bases left between them. Germline-derived CDR1 and CDR2 are SGHRS and YFSETQ. The CDR3 nucleotides read TGCGCCAGCAGCACCGGGTATCGGGGGACCCAGTACTTC. It codes for CASSTGYRGTQYF.

The chain joins TRBV7-9 to TRBJ2-1, with unresolved D. Germline CDR1 is SEHNR and CDR2 is FQNEAQ (reference sequence). Trimming stripped 0 bases from V and 10 bases from J, with 10 bases between. The CDR3 sequence is 13 residues long. Here the CDR3 reads CASSLAERSEQFF. CDR3 bases: TGTGCCAGCAGCTTAGCAGAGCGATCGGAGCAGTTCTTC.

The sample holds a few counts of this clone. The rearrangement joins TRBV7-9 to TRBJ2-1; D is unresolved. The V end lost 8 bases, the J end lost 9 bases, and 11 bases lay between the germline ends. The CDR3 is 11 amino acids. The germline V gene encodes CDR1 SEHNR and CDR2 FQNEAQ (reference sequence). CDR3 region: CASSPSTEQFF. The CDR3 region has the DNA TGTGCCAGCTCCCCATCCACTGAGCAGTTCTTC.

This clone was found a few times. This chain connects TRBV7-2 to TRBJ2-7, with 8 bases that match TRBD2. The V gene's germline CDR1 is SGHTA and CDR2 FQGNSA. The CDR3 runs 14 residues. Germline trimming cut 1 base from V and 4 bases from J; bases unmatched to any gene: 3. CDR3 region: CASSLGSSGYEQYF. The CDR3 DNA sequence: TGTGCCAGCAGCTTAGGTTCTAGCGGGTACGAGCAGTACTTC.

This clone appeared a few times. The rearrangement links TRBV29-1 to TRBJ1-1; possible D gene TRBD1, 5 bases. The CDR3 consists of 13 residues. Germline values: CDR1 SQVTM, CDR2 ANQGSEA. V shed 6 bases and J shed 9 bases, with 20 bases lying between them. The CDR3: CSVKLWDESKAFF. CDR3 sequence (DNA): TGCAGCGTCAAGCTCTGGGACGAATCGAAAGCTTTCTTT. Complete variable domain (other parts from reference TRBV29-1 and TRBJ1-1): SAVISQKPSRDICQRGTSLTIQCQVDSQVTMMFWYRQQPGQSLTLIATANQGSEATYESGFVIDKFPISRPNLTFSTLTVSNMSPEDSSIYLCSVKLWDESKAFFGQGTRLTVV.

This clone has more than one count but fewer than ten. The chain uses TRBV19 and TRBJ1-1, with D possibly matching TRBD1 (6 bases). Trimming left V 7 bases short and J 0 bases short, with 21 bases between. Germline CDR1 reads LNHDA; CDR2 reads SQIVND (reference sequence). The CDR3 sequence is 17 residues long. CDR3 loop: CASTVTGSIGMNTEAFF. CDR3 bases: TGTGCCAGTACCGTGACAGGAAGTATCGGGATGAACACTGAAGCTTTCTTT.

To note about this clone: Other DNA sequences within the sample encode an identical CDR3. The gene calls are TRBV7-3 and TRBJ2-2, with 9 bases identical to TRBD2. J gave up 1 base and V 5 bases, and 2 bases lay outside the gene matches. The germline V gene encodes CDR1 SGHTA and CDR2 FQGTGA. The CDR3 covers 15 residues. Here the CDR3 DNA reads TGTGCCAGCAGCCTGACTAGCGGGAACACCGGGGAGCTGTTTTTT. Translated: CASSLTSGNTGELFF.

This clone occurred a few times. The genes are TRBV19 and TRBJ2-7, with 12 bases matching TRBD2. The CDR3 length is 17 residues. Germline assignment: CDR1 LNHDA and CDR2 SQIVND (reference sequence). Losses at the gene ends were 6 bases for V and 4 bases for J; bases not matched to a gene: 13. CDR3 in amino acids: CASSKQTSGRASYEQYF. For the CDR3, the DNA is TGTGCCAGTAGCAAACAGACTAGCGGGAGAGCATCGTACGAGCAGTACTTC.

The chain uses TRBV11-1 and TRBJ2-3, with 8 bases identical to TRBD1. The trim removed 5 bases at V and 2 bases at J, leaving 6 bases unmatched. The CDR3 is 15 amino acids. Germline-derived CDR1 and CDR2 are SGHAT and FQDESV (reference sequence). The CDR3 nucleotides read TGTGCCAGCAGCCCAGGACAGGGTCACACAGATACGCAGTATTTT. Translation: CASSPGQGHTDTQYF.

V and J are TRBV9 and TRBJ1-4, with a tentative D call TRBD1 (6 bases). CDR1 is SGDLS and CDR2 is YYNGEE in the germline V gene. The CDR3 consists of 14 residues. The V end lost 4 bases, the J end lost 7 bases, and 14 bases lay between the germline ends. In DNA, the CDR3 is TGTGCCAGCAGCCCACAGGGTGACGTTGAAAAACTGTTTTTT. Its translation: CASSPQGDVEKLFF.

This clone was detected a few times. V is TRBV18 and J is TRBJ1-3, with TRBD1 matching 9 bases. CDR3 length: 15 residues. Looked up from germline, CDR1 is KGHSH and CDR2 is LQKENI. Trimming at V came to 3 bases and at J to 2 bases, leaving 2 bases not matched to a gene. CDR3 loop: CASSPGDRAGNTIYF. CDR3 DNA: TGTGCCAGCTCACCGGGGGACAGGGCTGGAAACACCATATATTTT.

The chain couples TRBV18 to TRBJ2-1, with TRBD2 as a possible D gene (6 bases). Germline V lookup: CDR1 KGHSH, CDR2 LQKENI. Trimming took 10 bases from V and 0 from J, leaving 7 bases between them. CDR3 length equals 12 residues. CDR3 sequence reads: CATGSSYNEQFF. CDR3 in DNA: TGTGCCACCGGGAGCTCCTACAATGAGCAGTTCTTC. Looking up the rest from reference TRBV18 and TRBJ2-1 gives the full variable domain: NAGVMQNPRHLVRRRGQEARLRCSPMKGHSHVYWYRQLPEEGLKFMVYLQKENIIDESGMPKERFSAEFPKEGPSILRIQQVVRGDSAAYFCATGSSYNEQFFGPGTRLTVL.

In the case of this clone: Being one base from a much bigger clone, this may be a read error. V usage is TRBV5-6 and J usage is TRBJ2-3; D is ambiguous. V was trimmed by 4 bases and J by 0 bases, leaving 3 bases between them. CDR1 and CDR2 (germline): SGHDT, YYEEEE. CDR3 length equals 12 residues. CDR3: CASSISTDTQYF. Written as DNA, the CDR3 is TGTGCCAGCAGCATAAGCACAGATACGCAGTATTTT.

The chain is built from TRBV19 and TRBJ2-7, with 8 bases aligning to TRBD1. Trimming removed 5 bases from V and 1 base from J; junction bases left unmatched: 10. The CDR3 contains 16 residues. Germline values: CDR1 LNHDA, CDR2 SQIVND (reference sequence). The CDR3 nucleotides read TGTGCCAGTAGTCCAGACAGGGGCCGCCAATCCTACGAGCAGTACTTC. Translated: CASSPDRGRQSYEQYF.

This clone was counted between two and nine times. This chain connects TRBV13 to TRBJ2-1; D uncertain. Trimming left V 2 bases short and J 0 bases short, with 11 bases between. CDR1 is PRHDT and CDR2 is FYEKMQ in the germline V gene (reference sequence). This CDR3 spans 16 amino acids. The CDR3 loop reads CASSLFRLSSYNEQFF. CDR3 sequence (DNA): TGTGCCAGCAGCTTATTCCGTTTAAGCTCCTACAATGAGCAGTTCTTC. The whole variable domain, filled in from reference TRBV13 and TRBJ2-1, reads AAGVIQSPRHLIKEKRETATLKCYPIPRHDTVYWYQQGPGQDPQFLISFYEKMQSDKGSIPDRFSAQQFSDYHSELNMSSLELGDSALYFCASSLFRLSSYNEQFFGPGTRLTVL.